This TCR beta chain appears in the sequencing data of a study of tumor-infiltrating lymphocytes in primary liver carcinoma. Synthesis of TCR beta cDNA was carried out from approximately 470 ng total RNA with a constant-region primer. Three-round nested multiplex PCR performed with slightly modified ARM-PCR produced the TCR beta libraries. Use of TRBV1-TRBV30 forward primers with a C-beta reverse primer characterized the first two PCR rounds, which lasted around 9 cycles each. TCRdb re-called the multiplex PCR reads through MiXCR, storing one row per CDR3 protein. The table includes around 56,000 distinct CDR3 sequences, 55% to 75% detected once. Germline values: CDR1 MNHEY, CDR2 SVGEGT. CDR3 length: 12 residues. Of note for this clonotype: A much larger clone differs by one base, so this may be a read error.

Taking about 20-31 mg of unsorted bulk tissue, the authors co-extracted RNA and DNA. The TCR sequence derives from a man aged 35 to 55 with primary liver carcinoma and hepatitis B virus infection. The sequencing input was liver tumor tissue from sampling region 2. The subset was: tumor region T2, inferior pole. The chain carries TRBV6-2 or TRBV6-3 and TRBJ2-5; D unresolved. The CDR3 sequence: CDSSNSQETQYF. As DNA, the CDR3 is TGTGACAGCAGCAACAGCCAAGAGACCCAGTACTTC.